This TCR beta chain was observed in a study of T cells after yellow fever vaccination. This clonotype was picked up a small number of times. Its antigen is unknown. Study outcomes and limitations: After the booster, over 95% of CD4 and 75% to 90% of CD8 primary-response clones were re-detected. Clonotypes shared by both compartments, CD4 and CD8, made up a small share.

V lost 0 bases, J lost 5 bases, and 16 bases lay in between. Germline CDR1 reads LGHNA; CDR2 reads YSLEER. The CDR3 is 16 amino acids. The TCR cDNA carried a universal primer site and UMIs from 5'RACE template switching. TCRdb re-analysed the 5' RACE reads in MiXCR, keeping a single row per CDR3 protein. The sample records roughly 520,000 distinct CDR3 sequences, 21% being singletons. The chain has TRBV4-3 and TRBJ2-5, with D hard to call. The sequence came from a man younger than 30 who received the YFV17D yellow fever vaccine. Here the sequenced sample was PBMCs, taken around 3 weeks after the first yellow fever vaccination. The CDR3 nucleotides read TGCGCCAGCAGCCAAGATCGGATTCCTAGGTGGGAGACCCAGTACTTC. Protein sequence: CASSQDRIPRWETQYF.